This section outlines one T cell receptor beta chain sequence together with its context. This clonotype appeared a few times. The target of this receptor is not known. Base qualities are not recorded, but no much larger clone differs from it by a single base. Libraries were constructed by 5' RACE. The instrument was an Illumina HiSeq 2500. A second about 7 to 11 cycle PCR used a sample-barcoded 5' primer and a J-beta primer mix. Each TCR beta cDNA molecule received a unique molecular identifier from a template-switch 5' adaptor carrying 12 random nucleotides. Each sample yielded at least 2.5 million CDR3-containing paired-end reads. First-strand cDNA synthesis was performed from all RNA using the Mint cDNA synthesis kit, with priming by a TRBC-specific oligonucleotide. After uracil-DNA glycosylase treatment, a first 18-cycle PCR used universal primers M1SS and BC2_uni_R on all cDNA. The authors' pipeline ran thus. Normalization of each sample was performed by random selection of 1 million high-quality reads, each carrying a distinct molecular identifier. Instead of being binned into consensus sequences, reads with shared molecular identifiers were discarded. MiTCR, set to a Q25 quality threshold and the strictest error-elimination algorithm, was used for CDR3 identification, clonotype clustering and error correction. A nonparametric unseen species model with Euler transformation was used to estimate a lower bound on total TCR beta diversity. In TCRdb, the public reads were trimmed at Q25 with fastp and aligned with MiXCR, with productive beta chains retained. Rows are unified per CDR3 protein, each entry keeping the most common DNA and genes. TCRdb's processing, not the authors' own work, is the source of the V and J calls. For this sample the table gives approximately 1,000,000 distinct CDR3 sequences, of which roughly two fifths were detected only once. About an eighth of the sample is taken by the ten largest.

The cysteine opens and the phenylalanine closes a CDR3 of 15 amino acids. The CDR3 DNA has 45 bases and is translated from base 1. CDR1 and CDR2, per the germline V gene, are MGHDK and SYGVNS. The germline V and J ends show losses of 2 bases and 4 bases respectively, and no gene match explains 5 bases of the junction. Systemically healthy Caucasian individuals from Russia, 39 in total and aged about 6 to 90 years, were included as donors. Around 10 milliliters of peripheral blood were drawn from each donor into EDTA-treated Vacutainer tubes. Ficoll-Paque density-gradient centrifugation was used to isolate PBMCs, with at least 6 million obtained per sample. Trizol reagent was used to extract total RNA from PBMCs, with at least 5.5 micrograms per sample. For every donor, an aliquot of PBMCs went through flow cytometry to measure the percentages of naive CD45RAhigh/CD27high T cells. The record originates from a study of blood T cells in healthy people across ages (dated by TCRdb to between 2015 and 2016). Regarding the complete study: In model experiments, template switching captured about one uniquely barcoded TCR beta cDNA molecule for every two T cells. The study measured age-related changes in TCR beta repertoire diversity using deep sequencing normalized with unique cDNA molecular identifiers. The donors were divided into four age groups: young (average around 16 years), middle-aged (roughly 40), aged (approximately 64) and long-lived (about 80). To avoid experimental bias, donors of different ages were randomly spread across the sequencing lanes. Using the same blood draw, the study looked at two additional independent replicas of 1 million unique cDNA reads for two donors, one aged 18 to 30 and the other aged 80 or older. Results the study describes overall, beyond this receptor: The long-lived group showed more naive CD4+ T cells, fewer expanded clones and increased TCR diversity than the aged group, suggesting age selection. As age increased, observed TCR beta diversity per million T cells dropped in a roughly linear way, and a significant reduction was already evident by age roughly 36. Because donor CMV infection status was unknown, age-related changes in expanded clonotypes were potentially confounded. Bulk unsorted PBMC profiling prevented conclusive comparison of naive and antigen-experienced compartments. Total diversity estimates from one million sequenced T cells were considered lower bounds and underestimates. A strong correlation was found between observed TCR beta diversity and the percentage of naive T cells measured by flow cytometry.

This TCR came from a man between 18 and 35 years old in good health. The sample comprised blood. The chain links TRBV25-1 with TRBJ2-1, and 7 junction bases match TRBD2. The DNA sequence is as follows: TGTGCCAGCAGTGAAATGGCTAGCGGATACAATGAGCAGTTCTTC. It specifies CASSEMASGYNEQFF.